This T cell receptor beta chain was retrieved from a study of T cell responses to AZD1222 COVID-19 vaccine. Study observations and caveats: Females made up more of the donors, who were largely white British, and clonal diversity may have come out too low. The study found Spike-specific TCR breadth and depth rose after two AZD1222 doses.

The ends lost 6 bases at V and 6 bases at J; junction bases unmatched: 4. Germline V gene lookup returns CDR1 DFQATT and CDR2 SNEGSKA (reference sequence). The CDR3 runs 11 residues. Libraries were prepared by immunoSEQ multiplex PCR; TCRdb keeps only in-frame clonotypes and omits some of them. The sample lists under 200,000 clones, around 89% occurring once. About this clone itself: The antigen remains undetermined.

Analyses pooled second doses at about 4 or about 12 weeks. The clonotype was recovered from an adult who received the AZD1222 COVID-19 vaccine. This rearrangement joins TRBV20-1 to TRBJ2-7; 8 positions agree with TRBD1. This sample comprised peripheral blood, obtained 28 days after the second AZD1222 dose. The CDR3 sequence is CSATGGGEQYF. The CDR3 DNA reads as TGCAGTGCAACAGGGGGTGGCGAGCAGTACTTC.